This T cell receptor beta chain came from a study of blood T cells in healthy people across ages. This CDR3 contains 14 residues. Combining a sample-barcoded 5' primer with a J-beta primer mix, a second PCR ran for roughly 7 to 12 cycles. Each cDNA molecule, via a template-switch adaptor with 12 random nucleotides, was tagged. TCRdb redid the calling of the 5' RACE reads with MiXCR, one entry per CDR3 protein. The table records over 600,000 distinct CDR3 sequences, around 38% of them present only once. The clonotype was recovered from a man older than 75 in good health. Sequencing input: blood. V usage is TRBV21-1 and J usage is TRBJ2-4; TRBD1, the table's D call, was not compared with the DNA. TRBV21-1 is marked as a pseudogene. The CDR3 nucleotides are TGTGCCAGCAGCCGCCCGACAGGGGGCTACGGGCAGTACTTC. Amino acid sequence: CASSRPTGGYGQYF.